The 14 T cell receptor beta chains given below trace back to one sample, sequenced in a study of T cell responses to AZD1222 COVID-19 vaccine. Method: immunoSEQ multiplex PCR; TCRdb's copy keeps in-frame clones and lacks some. The sample has about 170,000 clones, 85% to 95% seen once; the top ten hold 2.6%. This sample comprised peripheral blood, obtained on day 0 of AZD1222 vaccination. These receptors came from an adult in good health.

The J gene is TRBJ2-1, the V gene TRBV18; 7 bases fit TRBD2. This CDR3 is built from 14 residues. The germline V gene encodes CDR1 KGHSH and CDR2 LQKENI. V shed 8 bases and J 2 bases; nucleotides not matched to a gene: 6. Here the CDR3 reads CASQLASAYNEQFF. The CDR3, as DNA: TGTGCCAGCCAACTAGCGAGCGCCTACAATGAGCAGTTCTTC.

The gene calls are TRBV29-1 and TRBJ2-5, with no clear D. V lost 3 bases, J lost 0 bases, and 5 bases lay in between. The CDR3 runs 12 residues. CDR1 SQVTM and CDR2 ANQGSEA come from the germline V gene. In DNA, the CDR3 is TGCAGCGTTGACAGTTACCAAGAGACCCAGTACTTC. Protein: CSVDSYQETQYF.

The chain carries TRBV21-1 and TRBJ2-7; TRBD2 reflects the table's D call only, with no check against the DNA. TRBV21-1 is designated a pseudogene. The CDR3 has 15 amino acids. DNA of the CDR3: TGTGCCAGCAGCAATGGGGCTAGCGGTACCTACGAGCAGTACTTC. This sequence encodes CASSNGASGTYEQYF.

The genes are TRBV27 and TRBJ1-1; 8 bases line up with TRBD1. Per the germline V gene, CDR1 is MNHEY and CDR2 is SMNVEV (reference sequence). Trimming took 0 bases from V and 7 from J; bases not matched to a gene: 4. The CDR3 contains 14 residues. CDR3 DNA sequence: TGTGCCAGCAGTTTATCCCGGACAGGGTTTGAAGCTTTCTTT. This codes for CASSLSRTGFEAFF.

CDR3: CASSSYSRDGYGYTF. The CDR3 region has the DNA TGTGCCAGCAGCTCCTATTCTAGGGATGGCTATGGCTACACCTTC. The chain is built from TRBV11-2 and TRBJ1-2; D not resolved. CDR1 is SGHAT and CDR2 is FQNNGV in the germline V gene. The CDR3 is 15 amino acids. Trimming cost V 4 bases and J 4 bases, with 16 bases left between them.

The rearrangement joins TRBV9 to TRBJ2-2; D perhaps matches TRBD1 (6 bases). This CDR3 is 17 amino acids long. Germline V gene sequence: CDR1 SGDLS, CDR2 YYNGEE. V was cut by 1 base and J by 1 base, with 14 bases left in between. Here the CDR3 reads CASSVSEDRLNTGELFF. The CDR3 DNA reads as TGTGCCAGCAGCGTATCGGAGGACAGATTGAACACCGGGGAGCTGTTTTTT.

The J gene is TRBJ2-4, the V gene TRBV21-1; the tabulated D call, TRBD1, remains unverified against the DNA. TRBV21-1 counts as a pseudogene. The CDR3 extends over 15 amino acids. The CDR3 loop reads CASSKFDRSTNIQYF. In DNA form, the CDR3 reads TGTGCCAGCAGCAAATTTGACAGGTCTACAAACATTCAGTACTTC.

The chain uses TRBV4-2 and TRBJ2-1; D ambiguous. Trimming cost V 1 base and J 9 bases, with 10 bases left between them. The germline gives CDR1 LGHNA, CDR2 YNFKEQ. CDR3 size: 13 residues. CDR3 residues: CASSQVQKGEQFF. CDR3 nucleotide sequence: TGTGCCAGCAGCCAAGTGCAGAAGGGTGAGCAGTTCTTC.

This clone was counted once. This chain joins TRBV27 and TRBJ2-1; D not certain. The CDR3 has 15 amino acids. CDR1 and CDR2 (germline): MNHEY, SMNVEV (reference sequence). Deletions cut 1 base from V and 0 bases from J, with 7 bases between. The CDR3 reads CASSLFPSSYNEQFF. The CDR3 region has the DNA TGTGCCAGCAGTTTATTCCCGAGCTCCTACAATGAGCAGTTCTTC.

The chain recombines TRBV7-2 with TRBJ1-2; 7 bases are shared with TRBD1. V dropped 5 bases and J dropped 10; count of bases not matched to a gene: 13. CDR1 is SGHTA and CDR2 is FQGNSA in the germline V gene. The CDR3 sequence is 14 residues long. The CDR3 nucleotides are TGTGCCAGCAGCCCAATGACAGGGATGCGTGCCTACACCTTC. Amino acids: CASSPMTGMRAYTF. The variable domain in full, completed from reference TRBV7-2 and TRBJ1-2, reads GAGVSQSPSNKVTEKGKDVELRCDPISGHTALYWYRQSLGQGLEFLIYFQGNSAPDKSGLPSDRFSAERTGGSVSTLTIQRTQQEDSAVYLCASSPMTGMRAYTFGSGTRLTVV.

The chain has TRBV5-6 and TRBJ2-2, with 10 bases lining up with TRBD1. J lost 3 bases, V lost 3 bases, and 5 bases had no gene match. The CDR3 spans 16 residues. Germline assignment: CDR1 SGHDT and CDR2 YYEEEE. In nucleotides, the CDR3 is TGTGCCAGCAGCTATTCCGGGACAGGGGACACCGGGGAGCTGTTTTTT. This gives the protein CASSYSGTGDTGELFF. The full variable domain, its missing parts supplied by reference TRBV5-6 and TRBJ2-2, is DAGVTQSPTHLIKTRGQQVTLRCSPKSGHDTVSWYQQALGQGPQFIFQYYEEEERQRGNFPDRFSGHQFPNYSSELNVNALLLGDSALYLCASSYSGTGDTGELFFGEGSRLTVL.

The rearrangement uses TRBV18 and TRBJ1-5, with D tentatively TRBD1 (5 bases). Germline V gene data show CDR1 as KGHSH and CDR2 as LQKENI. The CDR3 loop spans 15 amino acids. V lost 0 bases and J lost 5, with 11 bases in between. CDR3: CASSPPGTRDQPQHF. The CDR3 bases are TGTGCCAGCTCACCACCCGGGACTAGGGATCAGCCCCAGCATTTT.

The rearrangement uses TRBV7-2 and TRBJ1-3; D is perhaps TRBD1 (6 bases). V dropped 5 bases and J dropped 0 bases, with 11 bases sitting between them. Germline V gene sequence: CDR1 SGHTA, CDR2 FQGNSA. The CDR3 sequence is 15 residues long. The CDR3 loop reads CASSHRESSGNTIYF. CDR3 bases: TGTGCCAGCAGCCACAGGGAGAGCTCTGGAAACACCATATATTTT.

This chain's CDR3 is CASSEVADQNYEQYF. In DNA, the CDR3 is TGTGCCAGCAGTGAAGTGGCGGATCAGAACTACGAGCAGTACTTC. The gene calls are TRBV2 and TRBJ2-7, with D uncertain. Trimming stripped 1 base from V and 3 bases from J, with 13 bases between. The germline gives CDR1 SNHLY, CDR2 FYNNEI. The CDR3 totals 15 residues.